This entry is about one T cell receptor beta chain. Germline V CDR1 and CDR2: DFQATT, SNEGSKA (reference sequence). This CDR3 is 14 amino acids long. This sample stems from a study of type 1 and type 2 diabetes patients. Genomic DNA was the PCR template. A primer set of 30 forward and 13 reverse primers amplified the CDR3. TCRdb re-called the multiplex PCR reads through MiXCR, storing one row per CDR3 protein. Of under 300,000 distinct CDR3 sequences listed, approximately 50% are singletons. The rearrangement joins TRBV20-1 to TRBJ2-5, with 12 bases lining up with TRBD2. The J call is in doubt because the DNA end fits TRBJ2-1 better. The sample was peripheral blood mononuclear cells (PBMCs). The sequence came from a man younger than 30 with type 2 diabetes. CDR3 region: CSASLAGGGNEQFF. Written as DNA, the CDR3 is TGCAGTGCTTCACTAGCGGGAGGTGGTAATGAGCAGTTCTTC.